This T cell receptor beta chain was obtained from a study of blood T cells in healthy people across ages (dated by TCRdb to between 2015 and 2017). Regarding the research as a whole: In model experiments, template switching captured about one uniquely barcoded TCR beta cDNA molecule for every two T cells. Two additional independent replicas of 1 million unique cDNA reads from the same blood draw were analyzed for two donors (one aged 18 to 30 and one aged 80 or older). To track age-related changes in TCR beta repertoire diversity, the study relied on deep sequencing normalized with unique cDNA molecular identifiers. The donors were divided into four age groups: young (average around 16 years), middle-aged (almost 40), aged (about 60) and long-lived (nearly 85). To avoid experimental bias, donors of different ages were randomly spread across the sequencing lanes.

The library was generated by 5' RACE. Sequencing relied on an Illumina HiSeq 2500. The second PCR ran for about 6 to 12 cycles and used a J-beta primer mix along with a sample-barcoded 5' primer. A unique molecular identifier was introduced onto each TCR beta cDNA molecule by a template-switch 5' adaptor carrying 12 random nucleotides. Each sample yielded at least 3 million CDR3-containing paired-end reads. All of the RNA was converted into first-strand cDNA using the Mint cDNA synthesis kit, with a TRBC-specific oligonucleotide serving as the primer. After uracil-DNA glycosylase treatment, a first 18-cycle PCR used universal primers M1SS and BC2_uni_R on all cDNA. The original methods were these. For normalization, 1 million high-quality reads were randomly selected from each sample, with every read carrying a distinct molecular identifier. Instead of being binned into consensus sequences, reads that shared molecular identifiers were thrown out. MiTCR, run with a Q25 quality threshold and the strictest error-elimination algorithm, handled CDR3 identification, clonotype clustering and error correction. A nonparametric unseen species model using Euler transformation provided a lower-bound estimate of total TCR beta diversity. The raw public data were reprocessed by TCRdb itself: fastp quality trimming at Q25, MiXCR clonotype calling, in-frame beta chains only. Rows are combined by CDR3 protein, so each entry shows the most common genes and DNA. These V and J calls derive from TCRdb rather than the authors' analysis. Here the sample has 800,000 to 950,000 distinct CDR3 sequences; about 44% occur a single time. The top ten constitute roughly an eighth of the sample.

The donors were some 36 Caucasian individuals from Russia, aged 6 to 90 years, who were systemically healthy. Each donor gave 8 to 10 milliliters of peripheral blood, drawn into EDTA-treated Vacutainer tubes. Ficoll-Paque density-gradient centrifugation was used to isolate PBMCs, with at least 7 million per sample. Total RNA, at least 6 micrograms per sample, was extracted from PBMCs with Trizol reagent. Naive CD45RAhigh/CD27high T cell percentages were measured by flow cytometry on a PBMC aliquot from every donor. The CDR3, from cysteine to phenylalanine, totals 18 residues. Only CDR3 DNA is held: 54 bases, read in frame from base 1. In the germline V gene, CDR1 corresponds to SGHTA and CDR2 to FQGTGA. With regard to this clonotype: No antigen is known for it. Per-base qualities were not stored, and no clone one base away is much larger.

Broader findings and caveats from the paper: As age increased, observed TCR beta diversity per million T cells dropped in a roughly linear way, and a significant reduction was already evident by age roughly 36. Compared with the aged group, more naive CD4+ T cells, fewer expanded clones and increased TCR diversity were shown by the long-lived group, suggesting age selection. Bulk unsorted PBMC profiling prevented conclusive comparison of naive and antigen-experienced compartments. The percentage of naive T cells measured by flow cytometry correlated strongly with observed TCR beta diversity. Estimates of total diversity from one million sequenced T cells were regarded as lower bounds and underestimates. Because donor CMV infection status was unknown, age-related changes in expanded clonotypes were potentially confounded.

The chain was built from TRBV7-3 and TRBJ2-5, and 12 junctional nucleotides match TRBD2. TRBJ2-7 explains the end of the DNA better; the J call may be wrong. The sequence derives from a young man in good health. The sequenced sample consisted of blood. The CDR3: CASSLQASGGADSYEQYF. The bases are TGTGCCAGCAGCTTACAGGCTAGCGGGGGGGCGGACTCCTACGAGCAGTACTTC.